The clone carrying this T cell receptor (beta chain) appeared a few times. The antigen remains undetermined. There were TCR beta CDR3 regions amplified from RNA transcripts. The HTBI primer set drove a first-round RT-PCR of the TCR CDR3. TCRdb fed the multiplex PCR reads into MiXCR, producing one record per CDR3 protein. The data hold 700,000 or so distinct CDR3 sequences, with about 15% observed a single time. The CDR3 covers 17 residues. Germline V CDR1 and CDR2: MDHEN, SYDVKM. With 4 bases removed from V and 1 base from J, the gap between germline ends came to 17 bases. Researchers barred patients who had uncontrolled infection, other autoimmune disease, pregnancy or lactation. PBMCs were derived from about 10 ml fresh peripheral blood. The data were obtained in a study of T cells in Graves' hyperthyroidism and ophthalmopathy. The study, taken as a whole, reports: Patients with ophthalmopathy were separated from those with stable hyperthyroidism by a 13 V-J model.

The chain combines TRBV28 with TRBJ1-5; no definite D call. Sequencing was carried out using blood. This receptor was obtained from a man younger than 30 with Graves' hyperthyroidism. This CDR3 reads CASSSPGRGQSNQPQHF. CDR3 DNA sequence: TGTGCCAGCAGTTCACCTGGACGCGGTCAGAGCAATCAGCCCCAGCATTTT. The whole variable domain, filled in from reference TRBV28 and TRBJ1-5, reads DVKVTQSSRYLVKRTGEKVFLECVQDMDHENMFWYRQDPGLGLRLIYFSYDVKMKEKGDIPEGYSVSREKKERFSLILESASTNQTSMYLCASSSPGRGQSNQPQHFGDGTRLSIL.